A selection of T cell receptor beta chains follows, all from one sample in a study of CD8 T cells in ankylosing spondylitis. TCRdb reanalysed the 5' RACE reads using MiXCR and keeps one entry per CDR3 protein. The sample carries approximately 300,000 distinct CDR3 sequences, less than 10% recorded once. The sequencing input was blood, either unsorted or a sorted T cell fraction (not recorded which). The source is a male donor with ankylosing spondylitis. Each CDR3 is given with its conserved first and last residue. Clone size is stated in some rows and not others, as once, few, many or a class when expanded.

j_call: TRBJ2-1; v_call: TRBV20-1; clone_size: many; cdr3_aa: CSARFPSGSNEQFF
j_call: TRBJ2-1; v_call: TRBV5-4; clone_size: .; cdr3_aa: CASSLALSGAYNEQFF
j_call: TRBJ2-1; v_call: TRBV5-8; clone_size: few; cdr3_aa: CASSLRSGRAREQFF
j_call: TRBJ2-7; v_call: TRBV7-3; clone_size: few; cdr3_aa: CASSRYTGNEQYF
j_call: TRBJ2-1; v_call: TRBV29-1; clone_size: few; cdr3_aa: CSVATSGRNNEQFF
j_call: TRBJ2-1; v_call: TRBV4-3; clone_size: few; cdr3_aa: CASSQERRVRPLGSYNEQFF
j_call: TRBJ1-2; v_call: TRBV11-2; clone_size: many; cdr3_aa: CASSLGGTGYGYTF
j_call: TRBJ1-6; v_call: TRBV2; clone_size: .; cdr3_aa: CASENRGRTPLHF
j_call: TRBJ2-3; v_call: TRBV24-1; clone_size: .; cdr3_aa: CATSDLTSGSTDTQYF
j_call: TRBJ2-1; v_call: TRBV5-6; clone_size: few; cdr3_aa: CASSLVQLYEQFF
j_call: TRBJ2-7; v_call: TRBV12-5; clone_size: many; cdr3_aa: CASGLVLQGLYEQYF
j_call: TRBJ2-7; v_call: TRBV25-1; clone_size: many; cdr3_aa: CASSEYGGPYEQYF
j_call: TRBJ2-1; v_call: TRBV5-1; clone_size: few; cdr3_aa: CASSGGTSALNEQFF
j_call: TRBJ2-3; v_call: TRBV28; clone_size: many; cdr3_aa: CASRDRGGADTQYF
j_call: TRBJ1-4; v_call: TRBV5-1; clone_size: many; cdr3_aa: CASSSPGRDEKLFF
j_call: TRBJ2-7; v_call: TRBV18; clone_size: .; cdr3_aa: CASSPSGTSKYEQYF
j_call: TRBJ1-2; v_call: TRBV15; clone_size: many; cdr3_aa: CATSREIVRSYGYTF
j_call: TRBJ1-5; v_call: TRBV5-1; clone_size: many; cdr3_aa: CASSLGLSNQPQHF
j_call: TRBJ2-7; v_call: TRBV3-1; clone_size: few; cdr3_aa: CASSLAQDTYEQYF
j_call: TRBJ2-5; v_call: TRBV12-3/TRBV12-4; clone_size: .; cdr3_aa: CASSLSRDGQGETQYF
j_call: TRBJ2-2; v_call: TRBV5-1; clone_size: many; cdr3_aa: CASSLGAHPNTGELFF
j_call: TRBJ1-3; v_call: TRBV7-2; clone_size: few; cdr3_aa: CASSLAGLNSGNTIYF
j_call: TRBJ2-5; v_call: TRBV9; clone_size: .; cdr3_aa: CASSVGVGGGETQYF
j_call: TRBJ1-5; v_call: TRBV4-2; clone_size: .; cdr3_aa: CASQGGLPDQPQHF
j_call: TRBJ2-2; v_call: TRBV10-3; clone_size: many; cdr3_aa: CAIRRGLATKEESGELFF
j_call: TRBJ1-1; v_call: TRBV20-1; clone_size: .; cdr3_aa: CSARTGSGTEAFF
j_call: TRBJ2-7; v_call: TRBV4-2; clone_size: .; cdr3_aa: CASSRPTGIDEQYF
j_call: TRBJ2-1; v_call: TRBV7-3; clone_size: many; cdr3_aa: CASSLTGTSFSNEQFF
j_call: TRBJ2-7; v_call: TRBV18; clone_size: .; cdr3_aa: CASSDAGTGYYEQYF
j_call: TRBJ2-4; v_call: TRBV6-1; clone_size: .; cdr3_aa: CASSAPGPLAKNIQYF
j_call: TRBJ2-1; v_call: TRBV5-1; clone_size: .; cdr3_aa: CASSLNTNEQFF
j_call: TRBJ2-1; v_call: TRBV20-1; clone_size: many; cdr3_aa: CSAKISGRKNEQFF
j_call: TRBJ2-1; v_call: TRBV12-3/TRBV12-4; clone_size: few; cdr3_aa: CASTPRSSYNEQFF